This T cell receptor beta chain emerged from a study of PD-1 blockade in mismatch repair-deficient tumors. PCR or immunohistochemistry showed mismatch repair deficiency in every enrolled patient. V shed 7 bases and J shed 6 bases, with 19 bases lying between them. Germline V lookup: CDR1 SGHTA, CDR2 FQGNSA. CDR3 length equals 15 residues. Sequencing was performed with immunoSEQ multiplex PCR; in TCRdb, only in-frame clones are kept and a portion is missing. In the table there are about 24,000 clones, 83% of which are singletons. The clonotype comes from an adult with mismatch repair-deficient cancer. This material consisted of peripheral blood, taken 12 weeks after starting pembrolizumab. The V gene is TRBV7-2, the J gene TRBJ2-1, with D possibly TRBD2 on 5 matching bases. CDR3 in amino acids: CASTPTVTTSNEQFF. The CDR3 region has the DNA TGTGCCAGCACCCCCACGGTGACTACTAGCAATGAGCAGTTCTTC.